This TCR beta chain was captured by sequencing in a study of identical twins. Study-level results: Compared with models, monozygotic twins showed more out-of-frame TCR alpha sharing. Beta out-of-frame sequences showed weaker excess sharing between twins. Insertions were reduced in abundant cord blood beta clonotypes but not in memory repertoires. Instead of following the same donors, the conclusions were based on cross-sectional statistical analysis.

The CDR3 is 14 amino acids. Trimming removed 0 bases at V and 8 bases at J, with 12 bases between. CDR1 and CDR2 from the germline V gene are SGHRS and YFSETQ. For this clonotype: Its antigen is as yet unknown.

In TCRdb, the 5' RACE reads were re-called with MiXCR into one record per CDR3 protein. The data show 250,000 or so distinct CDR3 sequences, around 8.8% seen once. These data also formed part of another study, on yellow fever vaccine responses in identical twins.

This sequence originates from a woman aged 18-29 years in good health. This rearrangement joins TRBV5-1 to TRBJ2-1; a possible D gene is TRBD2 (6 bases). Sequenced input: CD8+ T cells sorted from blood. The CDR3 DNA follows: TGCGCCAGCAGCTTGGGGCTAGCGACGGATGAGCAGTTCTTC. The encoded protein is CASSLGLATDEQFF. The whole variable domain, filled in from reference TRBV5-1 and TRBJ2-1, reads KAGVTQTPRYLIKTRGQQVTLSCSPISGHRSVSWYQQTPGQGLQFLFEYFSETQRNKGNFPGRFSGRQFSNSRSEMNVSTLELGDSALYLCASSLGLATDEQFFGPGTRLTVL.